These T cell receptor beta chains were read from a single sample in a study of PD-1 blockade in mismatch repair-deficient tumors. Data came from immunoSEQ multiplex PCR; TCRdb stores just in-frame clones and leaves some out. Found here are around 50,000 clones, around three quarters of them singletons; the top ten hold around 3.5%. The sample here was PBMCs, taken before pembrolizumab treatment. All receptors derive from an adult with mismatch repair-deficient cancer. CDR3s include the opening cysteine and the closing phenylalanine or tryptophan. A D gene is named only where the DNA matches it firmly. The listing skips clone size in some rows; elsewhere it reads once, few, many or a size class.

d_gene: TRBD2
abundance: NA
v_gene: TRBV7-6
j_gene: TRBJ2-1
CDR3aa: CASSPQPSGAYNEQFF
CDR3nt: TGTGCCAGCAGCCCACAACCTAGCGGGGCTTACAATGAGCAGTTCTTC

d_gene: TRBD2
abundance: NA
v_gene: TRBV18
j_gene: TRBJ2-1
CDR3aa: CASSELAGELNEQFF
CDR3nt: TGTGCCAGCTCAGAGCTAGCGGGAGAGCTCAATGAGCAGTTCTTC

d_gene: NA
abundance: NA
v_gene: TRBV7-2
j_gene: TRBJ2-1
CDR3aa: CASSFYGEQFF
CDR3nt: TGTGCCAGCAGCTTTTACGGTGAGCAGTTCTTC

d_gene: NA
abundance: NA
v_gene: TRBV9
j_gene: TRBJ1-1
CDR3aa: CASSTRQERETEAFF
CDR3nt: TGTGCCAGCAGCACCCGACAGGAGAGGGAGACTGAAGCTTTCTTT

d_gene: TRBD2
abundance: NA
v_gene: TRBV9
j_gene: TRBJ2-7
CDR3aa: CASSVSGGREGYEQYF
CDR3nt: TGTGCCAGCAGCGTGAGCGGCGGGCGGGAGGGCTACGAGCAGTACTTC

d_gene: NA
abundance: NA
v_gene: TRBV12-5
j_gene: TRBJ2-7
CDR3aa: CASGLGTLYEQYF
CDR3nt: TGTGCTAGTGGTCTCGGGACACTCTACGAGCAGTACTTC

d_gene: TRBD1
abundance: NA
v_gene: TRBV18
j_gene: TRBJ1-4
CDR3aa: CASSQGQGAKEKLFF
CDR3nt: TGTGCCAGCTCACAAGGACAGGGGGCAAAAGAAAAACTGTTTTTT

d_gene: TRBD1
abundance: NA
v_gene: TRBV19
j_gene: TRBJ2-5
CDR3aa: CASSKTGWSQETQYF
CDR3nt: TGTGCCAGTAGTAAGACAGGGTGGTCCCAAGAGACCCAGTACTTC

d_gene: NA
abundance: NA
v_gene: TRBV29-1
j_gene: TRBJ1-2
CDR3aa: CSVEGGGSWSYTF
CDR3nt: TGCAGCGTTGAAGGCGGAGGAAGTTGGAGCTACACCTTC

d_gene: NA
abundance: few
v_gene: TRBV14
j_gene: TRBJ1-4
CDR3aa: CASSQVRAWDGDEKLFF
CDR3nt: TGTGCCAGCAGCCAAGTTAGAGCCTGGGACGGCGATGAAAAACTGTTTTTT

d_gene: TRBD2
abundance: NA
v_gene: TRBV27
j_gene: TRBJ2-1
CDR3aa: CASSFYAGGSSYNEQFF
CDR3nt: TGTGCCAGCAGTTTTTATGCGGGGGGGAGCTCCTACAATGAGCAGTTCTTC

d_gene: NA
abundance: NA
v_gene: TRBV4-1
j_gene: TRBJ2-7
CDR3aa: CASSQAESSYEQYF
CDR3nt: TGCGCCAGCAGCCAAGCGGAAAGCTCCTACGAGCAGTACTTC

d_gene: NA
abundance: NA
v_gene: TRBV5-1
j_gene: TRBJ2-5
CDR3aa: CASHDPGEETQYF
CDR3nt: TGCGCCAGCCACGATCCAGGGGAAGAGACCCAGTACTTC

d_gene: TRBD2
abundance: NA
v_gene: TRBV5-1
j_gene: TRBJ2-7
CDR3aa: CASSPLAGDGGDYEQYF
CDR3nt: TGCGCCAGCAGCCCTTTAGCGGGAGACGGGGGAGATTACGAGCAGTACTTC

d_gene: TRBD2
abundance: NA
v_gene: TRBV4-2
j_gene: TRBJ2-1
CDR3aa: CASSQVLAGAYEQFF
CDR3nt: TGTGCCAGCAGCCAAGTCCTAGCGGGAGCTTATGAGCAGTTCTTC

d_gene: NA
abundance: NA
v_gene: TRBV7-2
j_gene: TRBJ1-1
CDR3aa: CASSVGLPEAFF
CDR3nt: TGTGCCAGCAGCGTAGGTCTCCCTGAAGCTTTCTTT

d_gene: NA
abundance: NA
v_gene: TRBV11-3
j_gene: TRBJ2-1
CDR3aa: CASSVQNEQFF
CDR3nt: TGTGCCAGCAGCGTGCAAAATGAGCAGTTCTTC

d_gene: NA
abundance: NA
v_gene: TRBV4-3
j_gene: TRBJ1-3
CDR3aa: CASSQAGGSGNTIYF
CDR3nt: TGCGCCAGCAGCCAAGCCGGGGGCTCTGGAAACACCATATATTTT

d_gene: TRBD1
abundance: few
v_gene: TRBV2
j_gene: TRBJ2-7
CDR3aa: CASSAIWTGSSYEQYF
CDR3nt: TGTGCCAGCAGTGCCATATGGACAGGAAGCTCCTACGAGCAGTACTTC

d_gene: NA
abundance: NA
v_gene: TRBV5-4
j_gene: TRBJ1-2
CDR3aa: CASSSLGGIGGYTF
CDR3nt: TGTGCCAGCAGCTCCCTGGGGGGTATCGGTGGCTACACCTTC

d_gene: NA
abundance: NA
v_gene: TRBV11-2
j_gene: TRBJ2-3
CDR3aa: CASSLNLGDTQYF
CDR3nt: TGTGCCAGCAGCTTAAACCTGGGGGATACGCAGTATTTT

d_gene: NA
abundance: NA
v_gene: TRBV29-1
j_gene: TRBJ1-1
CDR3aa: CSVVPRANTEAFF
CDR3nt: TGCAGCGTAGTACCCAGGGCGAACACTGAAGCTTTCTTT

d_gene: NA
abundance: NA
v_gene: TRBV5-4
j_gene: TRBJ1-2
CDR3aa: CASTLGQSYGYTF
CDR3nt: TGTGCCAGCACTCTCGGACAGTCCTATGGCTACACCTTC

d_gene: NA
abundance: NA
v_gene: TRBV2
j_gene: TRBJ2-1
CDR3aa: CASSVEGGHEQFF
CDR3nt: TGTGCCAGCAGTGTAGAGGGGGGCCATGAGCAGTTCTTC

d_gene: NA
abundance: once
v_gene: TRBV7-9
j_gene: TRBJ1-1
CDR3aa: CASSPPGTVNTEAFF
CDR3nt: TGTGCCAGCAGCCCCCCGGGCACCGTGAACACTGAAGCTTTCTTT

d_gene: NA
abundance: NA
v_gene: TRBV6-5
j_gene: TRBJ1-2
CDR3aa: CASSRRAQNGYTF
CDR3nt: TGTGCCAGCAGTCGCCGGGCGCAAAATGGCTACACCTTC

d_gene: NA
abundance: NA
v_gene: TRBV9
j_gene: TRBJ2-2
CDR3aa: CASSVAGTGELFF
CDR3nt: TGTGCCAGCAGCGTAGCCGGCACCGGGGAGCTGTTTTTT

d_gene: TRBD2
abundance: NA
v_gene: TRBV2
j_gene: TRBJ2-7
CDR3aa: CASSYSKGLAGSPYEQYF
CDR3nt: TGTGCCAGCTCTTACTCTAAGGGGCTAGCGGGCTCCCCCTACGAGCAGTACTTC

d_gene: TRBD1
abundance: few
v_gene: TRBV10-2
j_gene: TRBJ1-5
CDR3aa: CASRTGSNNQPQHF
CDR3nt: TGCGCCAGCAGGACAGGGAGTAACAATCAGCCCCAGCATTTT

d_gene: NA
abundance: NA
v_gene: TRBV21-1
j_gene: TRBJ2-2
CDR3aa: CASSDDEQGCTLFTGELFF
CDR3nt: TGTGCCAGCAGCGACGACGAACAGGGCTGCACGCTGTTCACCGGGGAGCTGTTTTTT

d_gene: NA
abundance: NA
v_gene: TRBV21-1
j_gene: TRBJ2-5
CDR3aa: CASSTTGRGETQYF
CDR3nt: TGTGCCAGCAGCACCACAGGGAGGGGGGAGACCCAGTACTTC

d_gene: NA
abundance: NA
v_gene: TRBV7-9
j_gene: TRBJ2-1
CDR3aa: CASSATLAMRRETYNEQFF
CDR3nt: TGTGCCAGCAGCGCAACCCTCGCTATGAGACGGGAGACCTACAATGAGCAGTTCTTC

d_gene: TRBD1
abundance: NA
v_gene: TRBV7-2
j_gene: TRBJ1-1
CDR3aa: CASKGTGLNTEAFF
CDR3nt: TGTGCCAGCAAGGGGACAGGTCTTAACACTGAAGCTTTCTTT

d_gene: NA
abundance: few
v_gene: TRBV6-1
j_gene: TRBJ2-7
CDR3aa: CASRARLDSYEQYF
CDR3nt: TGTGCCAGCAGGGCGAGGCTGGACTCCTACGAGCAGTACTTC

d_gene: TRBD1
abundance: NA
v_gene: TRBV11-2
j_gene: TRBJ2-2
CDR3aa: CASSVTGPHTGELFF
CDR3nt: TGTGCCAGCAGCGTGACAGGGCCGCACACCGGGGAGCTGTTTTTT

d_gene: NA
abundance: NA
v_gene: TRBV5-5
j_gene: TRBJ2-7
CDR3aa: CASSFRDGAYEQYF
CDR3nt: TGTGCCAGCAGCTTCCGGGACGGTGCCTACGAGCAGTACTTC

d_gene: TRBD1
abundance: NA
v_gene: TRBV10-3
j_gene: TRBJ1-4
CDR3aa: CAVRDSINEKLFF
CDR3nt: TGTGCCGTCCGGGACAGTATTAATGAAAAACTGTTTTTT

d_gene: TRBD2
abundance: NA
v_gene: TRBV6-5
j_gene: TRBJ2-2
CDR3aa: CAVRWGLASGELFF
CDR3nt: TGTGCCGTACGATGGGGACTAGCCTCCGGGGAGCTGTTTTTT

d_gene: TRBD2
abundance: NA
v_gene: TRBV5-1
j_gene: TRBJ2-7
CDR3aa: CASSPPIPKTSGRASYEQYF
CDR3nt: TGCGCCAGCAGCCCCCCCATCCCCAAGACTAGCGGGAGGGCCTCCTACGAGCAGTACTTC

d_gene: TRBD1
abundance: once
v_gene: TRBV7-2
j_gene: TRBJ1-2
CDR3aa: CASSPWGQGAQGYTF
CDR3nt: TGTGCCAGCAGCCCGTGGGGACAGGGGGCGCAAGGCTACACCTTC

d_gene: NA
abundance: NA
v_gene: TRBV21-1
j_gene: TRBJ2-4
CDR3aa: CASLPGTRDPKNIQYF
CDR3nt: TGTGCCAGCCTGCCCGGGACTAGAGACCCCAAAAACATTCAGTACTTC

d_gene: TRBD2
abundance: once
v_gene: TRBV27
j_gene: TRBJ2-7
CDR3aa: CASSLWPSGNEQYF
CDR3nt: TGTGCCAGCAGTTTGTGGCCTAGCGGGAACGAGCAGTACTTC

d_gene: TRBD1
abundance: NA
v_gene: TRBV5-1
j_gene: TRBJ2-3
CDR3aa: CASSSGQGLGDTQYF
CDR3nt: TGCGCCAGCAGCTCGGGACAGGGGCTAGGAGATACGCAGTATTTT

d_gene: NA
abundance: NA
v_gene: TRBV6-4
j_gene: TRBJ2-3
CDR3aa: CASSETVTDTQYF
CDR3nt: TGTGCCAGCAGTGAGACAGTCACAGATACGCAGTATTTT

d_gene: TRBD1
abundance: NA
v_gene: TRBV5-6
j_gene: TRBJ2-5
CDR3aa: CASSPDRALQETQYF
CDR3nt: TGTGCCAGCAGCCCGGACAGGGCGTTACAAGAGACCCAGTACTTC

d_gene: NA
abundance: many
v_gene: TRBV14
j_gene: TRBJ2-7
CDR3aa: CASSQDSWGGSYEQYF
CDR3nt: TGTGCCAGCAGCCAAGATTCATGGGGTGGCTCCTACGAGCAGTACTTC

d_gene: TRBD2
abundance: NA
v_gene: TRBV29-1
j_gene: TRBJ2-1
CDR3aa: CSVDPWGTSGNYNEQFF
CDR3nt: TGCAGCGTTGATCCATGGGGGACTAGCGGGAACTACAATGAGCAGTTCTTC

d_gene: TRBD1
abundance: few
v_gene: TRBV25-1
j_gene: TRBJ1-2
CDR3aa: CASSFTLGQGLGGYTF
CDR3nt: TGTGCCAGCAGTTTTACACTGGGACAGGGTTTGGGTGGCTACACCTTC

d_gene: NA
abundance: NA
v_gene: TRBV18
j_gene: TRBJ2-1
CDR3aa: CASSPPVVGGSYNEQFF
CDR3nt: TGTGCCAGCTCACCACCGGTTGTAGGGGGTTCCTACAATGAGCAGTTCTTC